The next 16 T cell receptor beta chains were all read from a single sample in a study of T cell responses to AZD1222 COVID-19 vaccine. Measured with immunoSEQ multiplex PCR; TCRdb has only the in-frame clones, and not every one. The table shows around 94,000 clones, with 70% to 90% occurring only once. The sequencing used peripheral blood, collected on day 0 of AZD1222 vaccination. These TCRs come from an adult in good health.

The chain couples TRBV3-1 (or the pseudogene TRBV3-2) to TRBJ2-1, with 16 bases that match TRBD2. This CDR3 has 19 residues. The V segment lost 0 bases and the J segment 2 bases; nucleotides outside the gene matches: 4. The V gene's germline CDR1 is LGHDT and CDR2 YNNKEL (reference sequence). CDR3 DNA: TGTGCCAGCAGCCAAGACCCCGGGACTAGCGGGAGGGCCTACAATGAGCAGTTCTTC. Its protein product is CASSQDPGTSGRAYNEQFF.

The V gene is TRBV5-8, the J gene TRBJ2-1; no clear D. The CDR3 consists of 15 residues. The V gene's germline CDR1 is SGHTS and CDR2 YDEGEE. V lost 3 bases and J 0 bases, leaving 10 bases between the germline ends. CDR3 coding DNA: TGTGCCAGCAGCTCCCAACCCCACTCCTACAATGAGCAGTTCTTC. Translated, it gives CASSSQPHSYNEQFF.

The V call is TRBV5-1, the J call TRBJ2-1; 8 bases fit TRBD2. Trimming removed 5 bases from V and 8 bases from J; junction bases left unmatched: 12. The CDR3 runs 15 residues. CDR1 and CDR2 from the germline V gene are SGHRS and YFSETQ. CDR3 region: CASSYERGPLDEQFF. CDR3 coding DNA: TGCGCCAGCAGTTACGAGCGGGGGCCCCTCGATGAGCAGTTCTTC.

The CDR3: CASSWGGSGNTIYF. For the CDR3, the DNA is TGTGCCAGCAGTTGGGGGGGGTCTGGAAACACCATATATTTT. The J gene is TRBJ1-3, the V gene TRBV11-2; D may be TRBD1 (5 bases). The CDR3 contains 14 residues. CDR1 SGHAT and CDR2 FQNNGV come from the germline V gene. Trimming shortened V by 6 bases and J by 1 base, and 10 bases separated the two germline ends. Supplemented by reference TRBV11-2 and TRBJ1-3, the full variable domain reads EAGVAQSPRYKIIEKRQSVAFWCNPISGHATLYWYQQILGQGPKLLIQFQNNGVVDDSQLPKDRFSAERLKGVDSTLKIQPAKLEDSAVYLCASSWGGSGNTIYFGEGSWLTVV.

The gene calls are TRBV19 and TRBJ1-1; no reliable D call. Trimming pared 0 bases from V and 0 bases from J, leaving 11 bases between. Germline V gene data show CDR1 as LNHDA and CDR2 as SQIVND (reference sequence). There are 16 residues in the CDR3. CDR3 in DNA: TGTGCCAGTAGTATAGATCGAGGAGGCCTGAACACTGAAGCTTTCTTT. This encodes CASSIDRGGLNTEAFF.

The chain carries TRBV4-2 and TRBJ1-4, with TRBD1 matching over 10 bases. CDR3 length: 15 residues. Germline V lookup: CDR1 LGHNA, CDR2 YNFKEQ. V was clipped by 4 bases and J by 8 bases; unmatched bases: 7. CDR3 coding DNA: TGTGCCAGCAGCCGCCTGACAGGGGGCAGGGAAAAACTGTTTTTT. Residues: CASSRLTGGREKLFF.

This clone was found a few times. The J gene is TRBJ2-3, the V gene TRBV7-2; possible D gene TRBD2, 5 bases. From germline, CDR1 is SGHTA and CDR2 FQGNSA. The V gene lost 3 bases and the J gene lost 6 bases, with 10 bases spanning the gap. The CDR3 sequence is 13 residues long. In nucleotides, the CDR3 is TGTGCCAGCAGCTTCGATACTAGGGATACGCAGTATTTT. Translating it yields CASSFDTRDTQYF.

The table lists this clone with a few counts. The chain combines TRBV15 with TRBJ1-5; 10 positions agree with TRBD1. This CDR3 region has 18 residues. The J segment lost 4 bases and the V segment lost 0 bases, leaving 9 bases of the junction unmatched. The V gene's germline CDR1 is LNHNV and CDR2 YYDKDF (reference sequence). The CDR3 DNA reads TGTGCCACCAGCAGAGATTCAGGGACAGGGGTTGGGAATCAGCCCCAGCATTTT. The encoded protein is CATSRDSGTGVGNQPQHF.

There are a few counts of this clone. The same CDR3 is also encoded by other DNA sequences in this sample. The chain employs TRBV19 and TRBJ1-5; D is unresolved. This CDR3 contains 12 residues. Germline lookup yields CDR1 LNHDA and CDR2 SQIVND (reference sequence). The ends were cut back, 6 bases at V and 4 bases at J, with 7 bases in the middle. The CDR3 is CASSLRNQPQHF. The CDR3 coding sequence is TGTGCCAGTAGCCTGCGGAATCAGCCCCAGCATTTT.

CDR3 sequence reads: CASSLGTAYNEQFF. In nucleotides, the CDR3 is TGTGCCAGCAGCTTAGGGACTGCCTACAATGAGCAGTTCTTC. The chain combines TRBV7-8 with TRBJ2-1, with a tentative D call TRBD2 (5 bases). The V and J ends lost 1 base and 2 bases respectively, with 6 bases between them. Germline assignment: CDR1 SGHVS and CDR2 FQNEAQ. The CDR3 length is 14 residues.

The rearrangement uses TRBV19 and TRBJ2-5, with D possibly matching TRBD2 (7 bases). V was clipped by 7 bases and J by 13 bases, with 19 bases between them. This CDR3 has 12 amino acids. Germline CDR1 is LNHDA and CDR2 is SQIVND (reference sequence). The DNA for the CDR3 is TGTGCCAGTAAAGGAGGGGGGGGCATCCGGTACTTC. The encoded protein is CASKGGGGIRYF.

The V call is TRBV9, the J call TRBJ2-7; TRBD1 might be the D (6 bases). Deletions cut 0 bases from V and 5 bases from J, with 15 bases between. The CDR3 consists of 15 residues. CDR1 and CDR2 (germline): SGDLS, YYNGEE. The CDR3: CASSVDGRGVDEQYF. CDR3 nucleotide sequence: TGTGCCAGCAGCGTAGATGGCAGGGGTGTCGACGAGCAGTACTTC.

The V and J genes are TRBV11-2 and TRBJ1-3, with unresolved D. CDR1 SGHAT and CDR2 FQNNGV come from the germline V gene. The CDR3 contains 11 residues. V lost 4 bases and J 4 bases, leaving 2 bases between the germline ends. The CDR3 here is CASSSGNTIYF. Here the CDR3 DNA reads TGTGCCAGCAGCTCCGGAAACACCATATATTTT.

The CDR3 spells CASTTGLAGGTDTQYF. The CDR3 nucleotides read TGTGCCAGTACCACGGGACTAGCGGGGGGCACAGATACGCAGTATTTT. The chain employs TRBV19 and TRBJ2-3, with 14 bases aligning to TRBD2. This CDR3 is 16 amino acids long. V shed 7 bases and J 1 base; nucleotides not matched to a gene: 4. Per the germline V gene, CDR1 is LNHDA and CDR2 is SQIVND (reference sequence). Using reference TRBV19 and TRBJ2-3 for the parts outside the CDR3, the full variable domain is DGGITQSPKYLFRKEGQNVTLSCEQNLNHDAMYWYRQDPGQGLRLIYYSQIVNDFQKGDIAEGYSVSREKKESFPLTVTSAQKNPTAFYLCASTTGLAGGTDTQYFGPGTRLTVL.

CDR3 bases: TGTGCCAGCAGCGTAGGGGCGGTCCCCCTCTACGAGCAGTACTTC. Translation gives CASSVGAVPLYEQYF. V and J are TRBV9 and TRBJ2-7, with D hard to call. This CDR3 is built from 15 residues. V was clipped by 0 bases and J by 3 bases, with 13 bases between them. CDR1 SGDLS and CDR2 YYNGEE come from the germline V gene.

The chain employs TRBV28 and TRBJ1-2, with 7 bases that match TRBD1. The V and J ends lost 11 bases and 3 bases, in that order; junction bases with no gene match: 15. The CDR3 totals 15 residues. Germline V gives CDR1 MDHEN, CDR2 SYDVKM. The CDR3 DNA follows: TGTGCCGGGGGAGTGGGGGACAGACCTCACTATGGCTACACCTTC. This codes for CAGGVGDRPHYGYTF.